These T cell receptor beta chains were read from a single sample in a study of blood T cell repertoires in COVID-19. Sequencing was performed with immunoSEQ multiplex PCR; in TCRdb, only in-frame clones are kept and a portion is missing. The sample holds roughly 180,000 clones, 88% seen once. The sequenced material came from peripheral blood. All receptors come from a woman aged 25 to 39 with acute or convalescent COVID-19. The CDR3 runs from the conserved cysteine through the conserved F or W. Fields, in order: V gene, D gene, J gene, clone size, CDR3 protein. A D gene is named only where the DNA matches it firmly. Some rows have no size entry. The others give once, few or many, or a class for an expanded clone.

>TRBV27|NA|TRBJ2-5|few
CASSNTGYQETQYF
>TRBV7-8|NA|TRBJ2-3|NA
CASSRGSGDTQYF
>TRBV2|TRBD1|TRBJ1-2|NA
CASSEQGQGRTF
>TRBV5-5|NA|TRBJ2-7|few
CASSPQGLGYEQYF
>TRBV3-1/TRBV3-2|TRBD1|TRBJ2-3|NA
CASSQVQGADTQYF
>TRBV28|TRBD2|TRBJ2-7|NA
CASSFPTSGSHEQYF
>TRBV7-9|TRBD1|TRBJ2-5|NA
CASSSRQGRETQYF
>TRBV27|NA|TRBJ2-7|NA
CASSFGPGHYEQYF
>TRBV7-2|NA|TRBJ2-7|once
CASSLSGTNYEQYF
>TRBV2|NA|TRBJ1-6|NA
CASSTHSPLHF
>TRBV9|TRBD1|TRBJ2-7|NA
CASSVGTGQGYYEQYF
>TRBV5-1|NA|TRBJ1-4|NA
CASSLAGATNEKLFF
>TRBV28|NA|TRBJ2-1|NA
CASSRTGVGEQFF
>TRBV5-8|TRBD2|TRBJ2-3|NA
CASSLTGGQDTQYF
>TRBV7-9|TRBD1|TRBJ1-1|NA
CASGRQGDTEAFF
>TRBV4-1|NA|TRBJ2-1|NA
CASSQSLADNEQFF
>TRBV9|TRBD2|TRBJ2-2|NA
CASSVLPGTSGRNTGELFF
>TRBV28|NA|TRBJ1-6|NA
CASSSPGFSDSYNSPLHF
>TRBV24-1|NA|TRBJ2-2|NA
CATSDPKTVMTGELFF
>TRBV7-9|TRBD1|TRBJ1-1|NA
CASSLDRAAPREAFF
>TRBV14|NA|TRBJ2-5|NA
CASMTSRNLSSTQETQYF
>TRBV27|NA|TRBJ2-3|once
CASSLGDRGSDTQYF
>TRBV5-1|NA|TRBJ2-3|NA
CASSSDRSADTQYF
>TRBV7-2|NA|TRBJ2-7|NA
CASSKERTTNEQYF
>TRBV29-1|NA|TRBJ1-1|NA
CSVRPDSLNTEAFF
>TRBV11-3|NA|TRBJ1-2|NA
CASSLSTDYGYTF
>TRBV5-6|NA|TRBJ2-3|NA
CASTAGPIPTQYF
>TRBV7-9|NA|TRBJ1-2|NA
CASSFPAQGPGYTF
>TRBV7-8|TRBD1|TRBJ2-7|NA
CASSFGTGHEQYF
>TRBV11-2|TRBD2|TRBJ2-7|NA
CASSLIAGGNLHYEQYF
>TRBV5-1|NA|TRBJ2-6|NA
CASKVSPPGANVLTF
>TRBV2|TRBD2|TRBJ2-1|NA
CASTALGRVSQQFF
>TRBV6-1|NA|TRBJ1-5|NA
CASSELVIVYQPQHF
>TRBV24-1|NA|TRBJ2-1|NA
CATSDWGRNEQFF
>TRBV3-1/TRBV3-2|NA|TRBJ1-4|NA
CASSQSPLVAEKLFF